This T cell receptor (beta chain) was recovered during a study of T cell changes during pregnancy in multiple sclerosis. Sequenced by immunoSEQ multiplex PCR; TCRdb stores in-frame clones only, minus some. The sample yields tens of thousands of clones, approximately 94% seen once. From germline, CDR1 is SGHRS and CDR2 YFSETQ. Trimming took off 4 bases at V and 4 bases at J, with 20 bases between the two ends. The CDR3 spans 16 residues. The clonotype comes from a female donor with multiple sclerosis, enrolled in a pregnancy study. The sequences come from CD4+ T cells from peripheral blood mononuclear cells, collected in the second trimester of pregnancy. V is TRBV5-1 and J is TRBJ1-2, with D unclear. The CDR3 sequence: CASSLVLGGVGYGYTF. The CDR3 DNA follows: TGCGCCAGCAGCCTGGTGTTGGGAGGTGTAGGCTATGGCTACACCTTC.